A single sample is the source of the 22 T cell receptor beta chains below, sequenced in a study of human T cells and chemical hapten exposure. As for time point: patch test 1, 2 weeks after DPC sensitization. Treatment here: therapeutic diphenylcyclopropenone sensitization with weekly scalp DPC. Each CDR3 protein is one row after TCRdb ran MiXCR on the RACE reads. The profile shows around 380,000 distinct CDR3 sequences, roughly 4.8% of them singletons. The sample here was whole blood, taken in connection with sensitization to the hapten diphenylcyclopropenone (DPC). The source is a woman between 45 and 60 years old with alopecia areata. Some clones in this sample may be carry-over from other donors' samples.

This clonotype was seen ten or more times. The rearrangement links TRBV27 to TRBJ1-6; tentative D call: TRBD1 (5 bases). The V gene's germline CDR1 is MNHEY and CDR2 SMNVEV (reference sequence). Trimming took 6 bases from V and 11 from J, leaving 17 bases between them. The CDR3 is 14 residues long. The CDR3 is CASSIGGTGAPLHF. DNA of the CDR3: TGTGCCAGCAGCATTGGGGGTACCGGTGCACCCCTCCACTTT.

This clonotype was detected only a few times. This chain uses TRBV9 with TRBJ2-3, with TRBD2 matching 11 bases. The CDR3 contains 16 residues. From germline, CDR1 is SGDLS and CDR2 YYNGEE. V dropped 3 bases and J dropped 5; count of bases not matched to a gene: 8. The DNA of the CDR3 is TGTGCCAGCAGCGGCGTAGCGGGAGGGCCCGGAGATACGCAGTATTTT. It translates to CASSGVAGGPGDTQYF. Looking up the rest from reference TRBV9 and TRBJ2-3 gives the full variable domain: DSGVTQTPKHLITATGQRVTLRCSPRSGDLSVYWYQQSLDQGLQFLIQYYNGEERAKGNILERFSAQQFPDLHSELNLSSLELGDSALYFCASSGVAGGPGDTQYFGPGTRLTVL.

This clonotype was counted at least ten times. The rearrangement uses TRBV4-1 and TRBJ2-7; 9 positions match TRBD1. V gave up 3 bases and J gave up 3 bases; unmatched junction bases: 9. This CDR3 contains 16 residues. From germline, CDR1 is MGHRA and CDR2 YSYEKL. Here the CDR3 DNA reads TGCGCCAGCAGCCAGAACGAGGGGGACAGGGACTACGAGCAGTACTTC. It is translated as CASSQNEGDRDYEQYF.

This clonotype showed up many times. This chain joins TRBV5-1 and TRBJ1-5, with TRBD1 as a possible D gene (5 bases). The V end was cut by 0 bases, the J end by 5 bases, with 12 bases between. This CDR3 comprises 15 residues. Germline CDR1 is SGHRS and CDR2 is YFSETQ. This CDR3 is CASSLDSRADQPQHF. CDR3 sequence (DNA): TGCGCCAGCAGCTTGGATTCCAGGGCCGATCAGCCCCAGCATTTT. The whole variable domain, remainder taken from reference TRBV5-1 and TRBJ1-5, is KAGVTQTPRYLIKTRGQQVTLSCSPISGHRSVSWYQQTPGQGLQFLFEYFSETQRNKGNFPGRFSGRQFSNSRSEMNVSTLELGDSALYLCASSLDSRADQPQHFGDGTRLSIL.

V gene TRBV12-3 or TRBV12-4 combines with J gene TRBJ2-5, with D hard to call. The CDR3 is 13 amino acids. The V end lost 3 bases, the J end lost 7 bases, and 12 bases lay between the germline ends. The CDR3 nucleotides read TGTGCCAGCAGTTTCGGACCGACGGGGACCCAGTACTTC. Translation gives CASSFGPTGTQYF.

The sample holds many counts of this clonotype. The V call is TRBV5-1, the J call TRBJ1-1; D is perhaps TRBD1 (6 bases). Germline assignment: CDR1 SGHRS and CDR2 YFSETQ. The V gene lost 1 base and the J gene lost 5 bases, with 24 bases spanning the gap. CDR3 length equals 18 residues. DNA of the CDR3: TGCGCCAGCAGCTTGAGGGCTGAAACAACCAGGGGATGGACTGAAGCTTTCTTT. This sequence encodes CASSLRAETTRGWTEAFF.

This chain uses TRBV2 with TRBJ2-2; 7 nucleotides agree with TRBD1. J gave up 3 bases and V 8 bases, and 0 bases lay outside the gene matches. CDR1 and CDR2 from the germline V gene are SNHLY and FYNNEI. This CDR3 has 12 residues. The DNA for the CDR3 is TGTGCCAGCGGACAGGACACCGGGGAGCTGTTTTTT. Translating it yields CASGQDTGELFF.

This clonotype was seen at least ten times. This sequence joins TRBV4-3 and TRBJ2-1; TRBD2 might be the D (6 bases). CDR3 size: 14 residues. CDR1 is LGHNA, CDR2 YSLEER, per germline. Trimming shortened V by 1 base and J by 7 bases, and 11 bases separated the two germline ends. The CDR3 loop reads CASSQGGTFNEQFF. CDR3 nucleotides: TGCGCCAGCAGCCAAGGGGGGACTTTTAATGAGCAGTTCTTC.

The V and J genes are TRBV29-1 and TRBJ1-3; TRBD1 aligns across 8 bases. CDR1 is SQVTM, CDR2 ANQGSEA, per germline. This CDR3 is 14 amino acids long. Unmatched junction bases numbered 9, after V lost 7 bases and J lost 4 bases. The CDR3: CSAGRTGLGNTIYF. CDR3 nucleotides: TGCAGCGCCGGTAGGACAGGGCTAGGAAACACCATATATTTT. Complete variable domain (other parts from reference TRBV29-1 and TRBJ1-3): SAVISQKPSRDICQRGTSLTIQCQVDSQVTMMFWYRQQPGQSLTLIATANQGSEATYESGFVIDKFPISRPNLTFSTLTVSNMSPEDSSIYLCSAGRTGLGNTIYFGEGSWLTVV.

This clonotype was observed many times. This sequence joins TRBV4-2 and TRBJ2-4, with D perhaps TRBD1 (6 bases). Germline lookup yields CDR1 LGHNA and CDR2 YNFKEQ. The CDR3 has 15 residues. Trimming removed 2 bases at V and 10 bases at J, with 18 bases between. The CDR3 reads CASSQPSGTSSIQYF. The CDR3 region has the DNA TGTGCCAGCAGCCAACCCTCCGGGACAAGTTCAATTCAGTACTTC.

This clonotype was picked up a small number of times. This chain uses TRBV3-1 with TRBJ2-7, with D possibly being TRBD1 (6 bases). The CDR3 extends over 15 amino acids. From germline, CDR1 is LGHDT and CDR2 YNNKEL (reference sequence). The germline V and J ends were trimmed by 1 base and 3 bases, with 13 bases remaining between them. In DNA form, the CDR3 reads TGTGCCAGCAGCCAAGTTACAGGACAGAACTACGAGCAGTACTTC. Encoded protein: CASSQVTGQNYEQYF.

This clonotype came up a few times. The rearrangement joins TRBV25-1 to TRBJ1-3, with D uncertain. Trimming left V 1 base short and J 0 bases short, with 4 bases between. Per the germline V gene, CDR1 is MGHDK and CDR2 is SYGVNS. The CDR3 contains 14 residues. CDR3 sequence: CASSEFGSGNTIYF. In nucleotides, the CDR3 is TGTGCCAGCAGTGAATTTGGCTCTGGAAACACCATATATTTT.

This clonotype was seen a handful of times. V gene TRBV20-1 combines with J gene TRBJ1-2, with unresolved D. Looked up from germline, CDR1 is DFQATT and CDR2 is SNEGSKA (reference sequence). V dropped 0 bases and J dropped 5 bases, with 10 bases sitting between them. The CDR3 covers 13 residues. The DNA for the CDR3 is TGCAGTGCTAGAGATCGGCGGGAGTATGGCTACACCTTC. This codes for CSARDRREYGYTF.

This clonotype was counted many times. The chain has TRBV12-3 or TRBV12-4 and TRBJ2-2; D uncertain. V was clipped by 6 bases and J by 4 bases, with 9 bases between them. This CDR3 comprises 13 residues. CDR3 nucleotide sequence: TGTGCCAGCAGGCCTACAGCCACCGGGGAGCTGTTTTTT. Residues: CASRPTATGELFF.

The chain employs TRBV11-2 and TRBJ2-5, with 8 bases aligning to TRBD2. The germline V gene has CDR1 SGHAT and CDR2 FQNNGV. The CDR3 runs to 16 residues. The ends lost 1 base at V and 4 bases at J; junction bases unmatched: 8. The CDR3 nucleotides read TGTGCCAGCAGCTTAGTCTTTCGGGAGGGTCTAGAGACCCAGTACTTC. It translates to CASSLVFREGLETQYF.

This clonotype was counted at least ten times. The chain joins TRBV12-5 to TRBJ1-5; possible D gene TRBD1, 6 bases. The germline V and J ends were trimmed by 4 bases and 6 bases, with 16 bases remaining between them. The germline gives CDR1 LGHNT, CDR2 FRNRAP. This CDR3 has 15 amino acids. CDR3 in amino acids: CASGWVQGYRQPQHF. Written as DNA, the CDR3 is TGTGCTAGTGGTTGGGTCCAGGGGTATCGTCAGCCCCAGCATTTT.

This clonotype occurred many times. The chain uses TRBV6-5 and TRBJ1-3; TRBD1 aligns across 8 bases. The J segment lost 3 bases and the V segment lost 2 bases, leaving 6 bases of the junction unmatched. The CDR3 sequence is 16 residues long. Germline V gene lookup returns CDR1 MNHEY and CDR2 SVGAGI. The CDR3 protein is CASSYQLDRVGNTIYF. DNA of the CDR3: TGTGCCAGCAGTTACCAACTGGACAGGGTTGGAAACACCATATATTTT.

This clonotype has at least ten counts. The genes are TRBV12-3 or TRBV12-4 and TRBJ1-1; 8 bases line up with TRBD1. The CDR3 contains 14 residues. Trimming took 2 bases from V and 11 from J; bases not matched to a gene: 10. The DNA of the CDR3 is TGTGCCAGCAGTTTAAGGCGACAGGGGTCGTACGCTTTCTTT. This codes for CASSLRRQGSYAFF.

This clonotype was detected many times. The rearrangement joins TRBV27 to TRBJ2-7, with 9 bases identical to TRBD2. The CDR3 loop spans 16 amino acids. Germline V gene lookup returns CDR1 MNHEY and CDR2 SMNVEV (reference sequence). Losses at the gene ends were 2 bases for V and 3 bases for J; bases not matched to a gene: 8. The DNA of the CDR3 is TGTGCCAGCAGTTTAAGGGCGCTAGCGGGGCTCTACGAGCAGTACTTC. It translates to CASSLRALAGLYEQYF.

This clonotype was observed at least ten times. The gene calls are TRBV28 and TRBJ2-2, with TRBD2 matching over 12 bases. There are 16 residues in the CDR3. Germline values: CDR1 MDHEN, CDR2 SYDVKM. V trimming: 5 bases; J trimming: 3 bases; junction bases outside the gene matches: 4. The CDR3 nucleotides read TGTGCCAGCAGTCGTCTAGCGGGAGGGCACACCGGGGAGCTGTTTTTT. Translated, it gives CASSRLAGGHTGELFF.

This clonotype was picked up many times. The CDR3 DNA sequence: TGTGCCAGCAGCCCTGAGACAGTCTATGGCTACACCTTC. This gives the protein CASSPETVYGYTF. The chain combines TRBV14 with TRBJ1-2; TRBD1 might be the D (5 bases). The germline gives CDR1 SGHDN, CDR2 FVKESK. The V end was cut by 4 bases, the J end by 4 bases, with 10 bases between. The CDR3 sequence is 13 residues long.

In this sample, this clonotype turned up a few times. CDR3 in amino acids: CASSAAEGIYNSPLHF. The CDR3 DNA reads TGTGCCAGCAGTGCCGCAGAGGGGATCTATAATTCACCCCTCCACTTT. This chain connects TRBV25-1 to TRBJ1-6; D may be TRBD1 (5 bases). This CDR3 is built from 16 residues. The V end was cut by 4 bases, the J end by 3 bases, with 13 bases between. Germline V gene data show CDR1 as MGHDK and CDR2 as SYGVNS.